These 26 T cell receptor beta chains came from one sample sequenced in a study of cytomegalovirus exposure and HLA in healthy donors. It was with 60 Vbeta and 13 Jbeta primers that the PCR ran. Measured with immunoSEQ multiplex PCR; TCRdb has only the in-frame clones, and not every one. Found here are hundreds of thousands of clones, roughly 70% of them singletons; the top ten hold less than 2%. Input material: PBMCs. These receptors all come from a woman aged 25 to 45 in good health and CMV-seronegative.

The gene calls are TRBV5-1 and TRBJ2-7; 9 nucleotides agree with TRBD1. Germline V gene lookup returns CDR1 SGHRS and CDR2 YFSETQ. The trim removed 4 bases at V and 4 bases at J, leaving 6 bases unmatched. The CDR3 runs 14 residues. DNA for the CDR3: TGCGCCAGCAGCGGTGGACAGGGGAGTTACGAGCAGTACTTC. Encoded protein: CASSGGQGSYEQYF.

The chain joins TRBV19 to TRBJ1-2; TRBD1 might be the D (5 bases). This CDR3 comprises 16 residues. V gave up 4 bases and J gave up 1 base, with 16 bases separating them. Germline V gene sequence: CDR1 LNHDA, CDR2 SQIVND (reference sequence). The CDR3 bases are TGTGCCAGTAGTACATCCACCGGGGGAAATAACTATGGCTACACCTTC. This sequence encodes CASSTSTGGNNYGYTF.

The chain uses TRBV30 and TRBJ2-1; TRBD2 is a possible D gene (6 bases). The CDR3 has 14 residues. V was trimmed by 5 bases and J by 0 bases, leaving 11 bases between them. Germline CDR1 GTSNPN, CDR2 SVGIG (reference sequence). The CDR3 protein is CAWGTLSSYNEQFF. CDR3 nucleotide sequence: TGTGCCTGGGGGACTTTAAGCTCCTACAATGAGCAGTTCTTC.

This clone was seen a single time. V is TRBV4-1 and J is TRBJ2-1; 8 bases agree with TRBD2. Germline values: CDR1 MGHRA, CDR2 YSYEKL. Trimming at V came to 5 bases and at J to 5 bases, leaving 8 bases not matched to a gene. The CDR3 has 15 residues. The CDR3, as DNA: TGCGCCAGCAGCGCCAGCGGGAGCATAAACAATGAGCAGTTCTTC. This codes for CASSASGSINNEQFF.

The rearrangement links TRBV30 to TRBJ2-1, with 9 bases matching TRBD2. Trimming at V came to 4 bases and at J to 7 bases, leaving 2 bases not matched to a gene. CDR1 is GTSNPN, CDR2 SVGIG, per germline (reference sequence). The CDR3 is made up of 12 amino acids. CDR3 DNA: TGTGCCTGGACTAGCGGGATAAATGAGCAGTTCTTC. Translating it yields CAWTSGINEQFF. The entire variable domain, with the rest obtained from reference TRBV30 and TRBJ2-1, is as follows: SQTIHQWPATLVQPVGSPLSLECTVEGTSNPNLYWYRQAAGRGLQLLFYSVGIGQISSEVPQNLSASRPQDRQFILSSKKLLLSDSGFYLCAWTSGINEQFFGPGTRLTVL.

This clone was seen only a few times. The rearrangement links TRBV7-3 to TRBJ2-6; 8 bases map to TRBD1. CDR3 length equals 15 residues. V shed 4 bases and J 2 bases; nucleotides not matched to a gene: 1. Germline-derived CDR1 and CDR2 are SGHTA and FQGTGA. CDR3 protein: CASSSGGTGANVLTF. The DNA of the CDR3 is TGTGCCAGCAGCTCAGGGGGCACTGGGGCCAACGTCCTGACTTTC.

This clone was observed a handful of times. The junction shows a germline mismatch at one end, possibly a read error. This chain links TRBV11-2 with TRBJ2-5; D is uncertain. The CDR3 extends over 15 amino acids. Germline CDR1 is SGHAT and CDR2 is FQNNGV. DNA of the CDR3: TGTGCCAGCAGCTTAGATCGTGTGGTCCAAGCGACCCAGTACTTC. The encoded protein is CASSLDRVVQATQYF.

The chain carries TRBV2 and TRBJ1-1; D uncertain. This CDR3 region has 12 residues. Looked up from germline, CDR1 is SNHLY and CDR2 is FYNNEI. Trimming pared 5 bases from V and 1 base from J, leaving 5 bases between. Written as DNA, the CDR3 is TGTGCCAGCAGTAGACAGAACACTGAAGCTTTCTTT. Its protein product is CASSRQNTEAFF.

This chain links TRBV5-3 with TRBJ1-5, with 7 bases matching TRBD1. TRBV5-3 is treated as an ORF (open reading frame) with a function not yet certain. CDR3 length: 14 residues. The junction had 10 bases not matched to a gene; V was cut back by 6 bases and J by 7 bases. In DNA form, the CDR3 reads TGTGCCAGAACCTTCGACAGGGAGGCACAGCCCCAGCATTTT. This codes for CARTFDREAQPQHF.

This clone showed up just a few times. The chain carries TRBV7-3 and TRBJ1-1; TRBD1 matches 9 bases. Germline values: CDR1 SGHTA, CDR2 FQGTGA. The V and J ends lost 5 bases and 5 bases, in that order; junction bases with no gene match: 6. The CDR3 is 14 residues long. The chain's CDR3 is CASSRTGVQTEAFF. In nucleotides, the CDR3 is TGTGCCAGCAGCAGGACAGGGGTTCAGACTGAAGCTTTCTTT.

The V call is TRBV9, the J call TRBJ1-2; 9 nucleotides align to TRBD1. The junction had 26 bases not matched to a gene; V was cut back by 5 bases and J by 6 bases. Germline CDR1 reads SGDLS; CDR2 reads YYNGEE. The CDR3 spans 20 residues. This CDR3 reads CASSAYTTPGQGRRGDGYTF. The CDR3 region has the DNA TGTGCCAGCAGTGCTTATACTACCCCGGGACAGGGACGTAGAGGGGATGGCTACACCTTC.

As for this clone: Compared with germline, one end of the junction differs, possibly owing to a read error. Additional DNA sequences in this sample encode the identical CDR3. This chain joins TRBV14 and TRBJ2-7, with D unresolved. The germline V gene encodes CDR1 SGHDN and CDR2 FVKESK. The CDR3 length is 14 residues. The CDR3 DNA reads TGTGTCAGCAGCCACCCACCTATCACCTACGAGCAGTACTTC. Translating gives CVSSHPPITYEQYF.

The CDR3 nucleotides read TGTGCCTGGAGTGTAACGTTACTAACCGATGAAAAACTGTTTTTT. Translating it yields CAWSVTLLTDEKLFF. The chain uses TRBV30 and TRBJ1-4, with D hard to call. The germline gives CDR1 GTSNPN, CDR2 SVGIG (reference sequence). Trimming shortened V by 0 bases and J by 6 bases, and 14 bases separated the two germline ends. This CDR3 is 15 amino acids long.

This chain uses TRBV7-9 with TRBJ1-2; no clear D. The CDR3 is made up of 13 amino acids. Trimming stripped 2 bases from V and 4 bases from J, with 8 bases between. Germline V gene sequence: CDR1 SEHNR, CDR2 FQNEAQ (reference sequence). The DNA for the CDR3 is TGTGCCAGCAGCTTAAGCCGGAGCTATGGCTACACCTTC. Amino acids: CASSLSRSYGYTF.

The chain employs TRBV28 and TRBJ2-7; the match to TRBD2 covers 7 bases. The CDR3 has 18 residues. V was clipped by 5 bases and J by 3 bases; unmatched bases: 19. From germline, CDR1 is MDHEN and CDR2 SYDVKM. DNA of the CDR3: TGTGCCAGCAGTCTCGGACTAGATGCAGAATTCCTCCACTACGAGCAGTACTTC. Translating gives CASSLGLDAEFLHYEQYF.

The chain couples TRBV5-4 to TRBJ2-5; maybe TRBD2 (5 bases). V was trimmed by 7 bases and J by 5 bases, leaving 15 bases between them. CDR3 length: 13 amino acids. Germline V gene sequence: CDR1 SGHNT, CDR2 YYREEE (reference sequence). CDR3 sequence reads: CASSFYTGETQYF. CDR3 in DNA: TGTGCCAGCTCATTCTACACGGGGGAGACCCAGTACTTC.

Points on this clone: Here the CDR3 omits its conserved ending phenylalanine or tryptophan, so a read error is the likely source. The genes are TRBV29-1 and TRBJ1-4, with D perhaps TRBD1 (5 bases). From germline, CDR1 is SQVTM and CDR2 ANQGSEA. The CDR3 spans 13 residues. V was shortened by 7 bases and J by 5 bases, with 14 bases between the two germline ends. CDR3 DNA: TGCAGCGCTTCTCAGGAGGGGAATGAAAAACTGTTTTTG. Amino acid sequence: CSASQEGNEKLFL.

This clone was observed a handful of times. The chain employs TRBV11-3 and TRBJ2-1; 10 bases fit TRBD2. This CDR3 spans 19 amino acids. Trimming at V came to 1 base and at J to 0 bases, leaving 9 bases not matched to a gene. Germline V CDR1 and CDR2: SGHNT, YENEEA. CDR3 sequence: CASSLGGLAQWSSYNEQFF. The DNA for the CDR3 is TGTGCCAGCAGCTTAGGGGGACTAGCGCAATGGAGCTCCTACAATGAGCAGTTCTTC.

The rearrangement uses TRBV6-5 and TRBJ1-2; maybe TRBD1 (5 bases). The CDR3 spans 15 residues. Per the germline V gene, CDR1 is MNHEY and CDR2 is SVGAGI. The ends were cut back, 6 bases at V and 8 bases at J, with 22 bases in the middle. The CDR3 is CASSRLTGGSGGYTF. The CDR3 region has the DNA TGTGCCAGCAGCCGCCTAACGGGGGGGAGTGGGGGCTACACCTTC.

J is TRBJ2-3 and V is TRBV7-9; 8 nucleotides match TRBD2. This CDR3 has 15 amino acids. With V trimmed by 4 bases and J by 4 bases, 7 bases remained unmatched. Germline values: CDR1 SEHNR, CDR2 FQNEAQ (reference sequence). The CDR3 reads CASSSTTSVADTQYF. The CDR3, as DNA: TGTGCCAGCAGCTCCACGACTAGCGTTGCAGATACGCAGTATTTT.

Only a few counts were recorded for this clone. The chain links TRBV5-8 to TRBJ2-3, with 12 nucleotides matching TRBD2. The CDR3 runs 16 residues. Germline V lookup: CDR1 SGHTS, CDR2 YDEGEE. Trimming took 4 bases from V and 5 from J; bases not matched to a gene: 8. DNA for the CDR3: TGTGCCAGCAGCCCCCGACTAGCGGGAGCGATAGATACGCAGTATTTT. The encoded protein is CASSPRLAGAIDTQYF.

CDR3 sequence: CASSDGWIYTF. The CDR3, as DNA: TGTGCCAGCAGCGACGGGTGGATCTACACCTTC. The rearrangement uses TRBV6-1 and TRBJ1-2; D remains unclear. The germline V gene has CDR1 MNHNS and CDR2 SASEGT. V was clipped by 6 bases and J by 10 bases, with 12 bases between them. The CDR3 is made up of 11 amino acids.

The chain couples TRBV6-6 to TRBJ2-7, with 12 bases aligning to TRBD2. The V gene's germline CDR1 is MNHNY and CDR2 SVGAGI (reference sequence). J was trimmed by 2 bases and V by 2 bases; bases with no gene match: 4. This CDR3 spans 16 amino acids. The CDR3 sequence is CASSYRLAGDAYEQYF. The CDR3 nucleotides are TGTGCCAGCAGTTACCGACTAGCGGGGGATGCCTACGAGCAGTACTTC.

Only one count was recorded for this clone. Its ends do not fully match the called genes, so a read error is possible. V usage is TRBV7-7 and J usage is TRBJ2-1, with 14 bases lining up with TRBD2. Germline V gives CDR1 SSHAT, CDR2 FNYEAQ (reference sequence). This CDR3 has 16 amino acids. The DNA of the CDR3 is TGTGCTAGCAGCTTAGGGGGACTAGCGGGAGTGAGTGAGCAGTTCTTC. Protein: CASSLGGLAGVSEQFF.

The rearrangement joins TRBV19 to TRBJ1-2; D gene unclear. Germline assignment: CDR1 LNHDA and CDR2 SQIVND (reference sequence). The CDR3 runs 14 residues. Trimming stripped 4 bases from V and 2 bases from J, with 11 bases between. CDR3 sequence: CASSRQDQNYGYTF. The CDR3 region has the DNA TGTGCCAGTAGTAGGCAAGATCAAAACTATGGCTACACCTTC.

This chain uses TRBV4-2 with TRBJ2-1; 13 nucleotides agree with TRBD2. The CDR3 has 17 amino acids. Per the germline V gene, CDR1 is LGHNA and CDR2 is YNFKEQ. Trimming took 4 bases from V and 0 from J; bases not matched to a gene: 3. The CDR3 bases are TGTGCCAGCAGCCCGTGGACTAGCGGGAGCTCCTACAATGAGCAGTTCTTC. Translating it yields CASSPWTSGSSYNEQFF.